This T cell receptor beta chain was sequenced during a study of T cell responses to AZD1222 COVID-19 vaccine. Study-wide points: Donors were largely white British and mainly female; clonal diversity was possibly underestimated. Seropositive AZD1222 recipients at baseline numbered only 5 or 6.

Germline assignment: CDR1 SGHRS and CDR2 YFSETQ. This CDR3 has 14 amino acids. The V segment lost 4 bases and the J segment 6 bases; nucleotides outside the gene matches: 5. Details on this clone: Its antigen is as yet unknown.

Assay: immunoSEQ multiplex PCR; the TCRdb copy retains only in-frame clones and omits some. This sample carries approximately 130,000 clones, roughly nine tenths of them seen once, and the ten largest clones take less than 3.5%. This chain uses TRBV5-1 with TRBJ1-1; 11 bases are shared with TRBD1. This sequence was found in an adult who received the AZD1222 COVID-19 vaccine. The material was peripheral blood, obtained 28 days after the second AZD1222 dose. CDR3 sequence (DNA): TGCGCCAGCAGCCGGGACAGGGGGATCCCTGAAGCTTTCTTT. Its protein is CASSRDRGIPEAFF.